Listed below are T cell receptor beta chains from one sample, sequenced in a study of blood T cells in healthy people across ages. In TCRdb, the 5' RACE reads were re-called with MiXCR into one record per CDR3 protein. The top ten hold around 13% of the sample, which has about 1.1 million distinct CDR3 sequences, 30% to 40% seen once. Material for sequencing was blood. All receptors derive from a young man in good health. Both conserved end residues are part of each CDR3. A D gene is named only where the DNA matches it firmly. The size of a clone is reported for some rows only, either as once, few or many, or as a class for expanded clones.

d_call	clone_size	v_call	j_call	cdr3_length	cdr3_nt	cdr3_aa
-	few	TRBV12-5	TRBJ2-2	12	TGTGCTAGTGGTACCCGGGTCGGGGAGCTGTTTTTT	CASGTRVGELFF
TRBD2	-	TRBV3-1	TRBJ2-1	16	TGTGCCAGCAGCCCCCTCGGGGGGGCTCGCTACAATGAGCAGTTCTTC	CASSPLGGARYNEQFF
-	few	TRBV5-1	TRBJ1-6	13	TGCGCCAGCAGCTTGGATCAGGGGCCACCCCTCCACTTT	CASSLDQGPPLHF
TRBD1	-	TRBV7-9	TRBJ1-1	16	TGTGCCAGCAGCTTAACGCCGGGACAGGGGTCCACTGAAGCTTTCTTT	CASSLTPGQGSTEAFF
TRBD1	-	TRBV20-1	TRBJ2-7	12	TGCAGTGCGAGGGGACAGCACTACGAGCAGTACTTC	CSARGQHYEQYF
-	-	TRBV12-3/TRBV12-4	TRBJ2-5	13	TGTGCCAGCAGTTCCCGGGAGCCGGAGACCCAGTACTTC	CASSSREPETQYF
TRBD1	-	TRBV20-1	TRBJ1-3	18	TGCAGTGCCGAGGGGGGACAGGGAGGTGGGTTAACTGGAAACACCATATATTTT	CSAEGGQGGGLTGNTIYF
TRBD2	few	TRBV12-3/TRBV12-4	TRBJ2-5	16	TGTGCCAGCAGTTTTAGCGGGGGGTTAGGCGGAGAGACCCAGTACTTC	CASSFSGGLGGETQYF
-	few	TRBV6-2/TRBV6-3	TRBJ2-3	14	TGTGCCAGCCGAAACACGGGAAGCACAGATACGCAGTATTTT	CASRNTGSTDTQYF
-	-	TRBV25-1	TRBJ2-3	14	TGTGCCACCGTGGACGTAACTAGCACAGATACGCAGTATTTT	CATVDVTSTDTQYF
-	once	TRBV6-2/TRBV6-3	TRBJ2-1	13	TGTGCCACCCAGTCAGGGCCCTACAATGAGCAGTTCTTC	CATQSGPYNEQFF
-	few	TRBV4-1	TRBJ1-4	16	TGCGCCAGCAGCCAAGATTTGTCCAGGGCCAATGAAAAACTGTTTTTT	CASSQDLSRANEKLFF
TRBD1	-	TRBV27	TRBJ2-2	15	TGTGCCAGCAGTTTCGGGACAGGGGTCACCGGGGAGCTGTTTTTT	CASSFGTGVTGELFF
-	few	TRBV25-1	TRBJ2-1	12	TGTGCCAGCAGTGAATTTCCGTCCAGGCAGTTCTTC	CASSEFPSRQFF
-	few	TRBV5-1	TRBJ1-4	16	TGCGCCAGCAGCTTGGCCGGCGGGCAGGGCGGAGAAAAACTGTTTTTT	CASSLAGGQGGEKLFF
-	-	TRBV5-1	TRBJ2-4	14	TGCGCCAGCAGCTTGCCACGCCAGGAAAACATTCAGTACTTC	CASSLPRQENIQYF
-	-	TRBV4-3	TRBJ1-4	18	TGCGCCAGCAGCCAAGATCGGGCAGGGGTGACAACTAATGAAAAACTGTTTTTT	CASSQDRAGVTTNEKLFF
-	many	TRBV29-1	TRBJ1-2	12	TGCAGCGTTAGAATTACAGGAGATGGCTACACCTTC	CSVRITGDGYTF
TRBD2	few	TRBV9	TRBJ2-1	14	TGTGCCAGCAGCGTAGGCGGGGGGCTGAATGAGCAGTTCTTC	CASSVGGGLNEQFF
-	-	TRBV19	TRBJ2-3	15	TGTGCCAGTAGTATAGTCAACAGCCCCACAGATACGCAGTATTTT	CASSIVNSPTDTQYF
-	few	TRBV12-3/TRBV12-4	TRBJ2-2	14	TGTGCCAGCAGTTTCCCATATCGCACCGGGGAGCTGTTTTTT	CASSFPYRTGELFF
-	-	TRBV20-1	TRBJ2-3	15	TGCAGTGCTAGGGGGACCAGGGTCAGCACAGATACGCAGTATTTT	CSARGTRVSTDTQYF
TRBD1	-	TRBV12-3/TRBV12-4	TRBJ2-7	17	TGTGCCAGCAGTTTTATGCGTGGGACAGGACGATCCTACGAGCAGTACTTC	CASSFMRGTGRSYEQYF
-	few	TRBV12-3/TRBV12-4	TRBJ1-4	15	TGTGCCAGTAAGGAGCTTGACGGACTCAATGAAAAACTGTTTTTT	CASKELDGLNEKLFF
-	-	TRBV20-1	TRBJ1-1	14	TGCAGTGCTAGAGGTAGGGAAGGAGGGACTGAAGCTTTCTTT	CSARGREGGTEAFF
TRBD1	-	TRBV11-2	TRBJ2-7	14	TGTGCCAGCAGCCTCCTGACAGGGAACCACGAGCAGTACTTC	CASSLLTGNHEQYF
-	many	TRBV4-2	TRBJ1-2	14	TGTGCCAGCAGCCCCCAGACGGACGAAGAGGGCTACACCTTC	CASSPQTDEEGYTF
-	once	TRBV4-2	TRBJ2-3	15	TGTGCCAGCAGCCAAGATAGGCAGGGGCCCAATACGCAGTATTTT	CASSQDRQGPNTQYF
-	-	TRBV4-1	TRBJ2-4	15	TGCGCCAGCAGCCAAGTAGAACTAGCTAAAAACATTCAGTACTTC	CASSQVELAKNIQYF
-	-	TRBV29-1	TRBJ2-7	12	TGCAGCGTTGTTCTGGGGAGCGGCGAGCAGTACTTC	CSVVLGSGEQYF
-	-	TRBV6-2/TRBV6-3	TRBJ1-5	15	TGTGCCAGCAAGGTAGGGCGGATTTTGTATCAGCCCCAGCATTTT	CASKVGRILYQPQHF
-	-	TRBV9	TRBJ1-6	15	TGTGCCAGCAGTGTCACGACAGGCGGGAGTTCACCCCTCCACTTT	CASSVTTGGSSPLHF
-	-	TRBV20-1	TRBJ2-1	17	TGCAGTGCTCCCGAAACCGATAGCTCGGGCTCCTACAATGAGCAGTTCTTC	CSAPETDSSGSYNEQFF
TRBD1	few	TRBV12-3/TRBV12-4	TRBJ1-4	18	TGTGCCAGCAGTTTTGAATGGGGGAGGACAGGGCTTAATGAAAAACTGTTTTTT	CASSFEWGRTGLNEKLFF
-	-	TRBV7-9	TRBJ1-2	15	TGTGCCAGCAGCTTAGTTGGGGGGCCGGGCTATGGCTACACCTTC	CASSLVGGPGYGYTF
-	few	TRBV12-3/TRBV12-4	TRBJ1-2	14	TGTGCCAGCAGTTCTGTGGGGGGCGATTATGGCTACACCTTC	CASSSVGGDYGYTF
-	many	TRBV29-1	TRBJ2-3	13	TGCAGCGTTGTCCCAGGGAGCACAGATACGCAGTATTTT	CSVVPGSTDTQYF
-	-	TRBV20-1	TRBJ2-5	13	TGCAGTGCCCTCCGGAACCGGCGGGAGACCCAGTACTTC	CSALRNRRETQYF
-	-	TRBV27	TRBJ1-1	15	TGTGCCAGCAGTAGGAGGGTGGGGGGGGGCACTGAAGCTTTCTTT	CASSRRVGGGTEAFF
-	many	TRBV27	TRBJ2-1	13	TGTGCCAGCAGCTTCCGGGGTTACAATGAGCAGTTCTTC	CASSFRGYNEQFF
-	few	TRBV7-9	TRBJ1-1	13	TGTGCCAGCTTGGAGACGGGGGACACTGAAGCTTTCTTT	CASLETGDTEAFF
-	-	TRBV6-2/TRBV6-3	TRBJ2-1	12	TGTGCCAGCAGTTCGCTAGTAAGTGAGCAGTTCTTC	CASSSLVSEQFF
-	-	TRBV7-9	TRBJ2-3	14	TGTGCCAGCAGCTTTGAGCGGAGGACAGATACGCAGTATTTT	CASSFERRTDTQYF
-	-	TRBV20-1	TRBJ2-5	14	TGCAGTGCTCCCGAGGGCAGAAACCAAGAGACCCAGTACTTC	CSAPEGRNQETQYF
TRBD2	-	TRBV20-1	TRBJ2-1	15	TGCAGTGCTGGACGGACTAGCGGGGGTCAAGAGACCCAGTTCTTC	CSAGRTSGGQETQFF
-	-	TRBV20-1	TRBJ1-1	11	TGCAGTGCTAGAAAGGATCCTGAAGCTTTCTTT	CSARKDPEAFF
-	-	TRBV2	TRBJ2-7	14	TGTGCCAGCAGAAGCGGACAGAGCTCCTACGAGCAGTACTTC	CASRSGQSSYEQYF
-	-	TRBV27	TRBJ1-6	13	TGTGCCAGCGGTTGGGAGGGAAATTCACCCCACCACTTT	CASGWEGNSPHHF
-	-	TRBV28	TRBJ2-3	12	TGTGCCAGCACCCTACTCGGGGATACGCAGTATTTT	CASTLLGDTQYF
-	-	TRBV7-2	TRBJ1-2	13	TGTGCCAGCAGCGGGGATTTGAGAGGTGGCTACACCTTC	CASSGDLRGGYTF
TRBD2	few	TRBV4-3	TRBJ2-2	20	TGCGCCAGCAGCCGACAATTGAGGACTAGCGGGGCGGGATCTACCGGGGAGCTGTTTTTT	CASSRQLRTSGAGSTGELFF